The 21 T cell receptor beta chains reported below all come from one sample, sequenced in a study of shared clonotypes between healthy human individuals. Only CD45RO-negative cells positively selected for CCR7 counted as naive CD8 cells, so terminally differentiated effector memory CD45RA+ cells were excluded. Clones were sequenced by immunoSEQ multiplex PCR, and TCRdb holds only the in-frame ones, with some missing. The sample yields roughly 2.1 million clones, about 93% seen once. Source material: naive CD8+ T cells from PBMCs. Receptor source: a man between 18 and 35 years old in good health. Some clones in this sample may be carry-over from other donors' samples.

This sequence joins TRBV4-1 and TRBJ1-5; D remains unclear. Germline CDR1 is MGHRA and CDR2 is YSYEKL. V dropped 0 bases and J dropped 7 bases, with 16 bases sitting between them. CDR3 length: 16 residues. CDR3 in amino acids: CASSQDQWRAGQPQHF. The CDR3 DNA reads as TGCGCCAGCAGCCAAGATCAATGGCGGGCGGGGCAGCCCCAGCATTTT.

The chain is built from TRBV19 and TRBJ2-5; the D gene is possibly TRBD2 (6 bases). Germline V gene lookup returns CDR1 LNHDA and CDR2 SQIVND (reference sequence). This CDR3 contains 14 residues. V was cut by 1 base and J by 9 bases, with 15 bases left in between. CDR3 residues: CASSIAGALRAQYF. For the CDR3, the DNA is TGTGCCAGTAGTATAGCGGGAGCGCTCAGGGCCCAGTACTTC.

The chain uses TRBV7-6 and TRBJ2-1; D is ambiguous. V lost 4 bases and J 6 bases, leaving 25 bases between the germline ends. The germline gives CDR1 SGHVS, CDR2 FNYEAQ. The CDR3 totals 18 residues. CDR3 DNA sequence: TGTGCCAGCAGCTCCTCCACCAACCCACCAGTAGTAGGCAATGAGCAGTTCTTC. This gives the protein CASSSSTNPPVVGNEQFF.

This sequence joins TRBV6-6 and TRBJ1-2; no clear D. The CDR3 sequence is 13 residues long. V was clipped by 5 bases and J by 7 bases, with 14 bases between them. CDR1 MNHNY and CDR2 SVGAGI come from the germline V gene (reference sequence). DNA for the CDR3: TGTGCCAGCAGTCCATTTTCGGGGTTTGGCTACACCTTC. It is translated as CASSPFSGFGYTF.

This clone was seen a single time. This chain joins TRBV27 and TRBJ2-7; 7 bases match TRBD2. CDR3 length equals 15 residues. Trimming took 5 bases from V and 1 from J; bases not matched to a gene: 8. CDR1 and CDR2 from the germline V gene are MNHEY and SMNVEV (reference sequence). In DNA form, the CDR3 reads TGTGCCAGCAGTATTGTTTCTAGCGGATCCTACGAGCAGTACTTC. Translation: CASSIVSSGSYEQYF.

The rearrangement uses TRBV27 and TRBJ1-5; the match to TRBD1 covers 9 bases. In germline, CDR1 is MNHEY, CDR2 SMNVEV (reference sequence). The CDR3 loop spans 14 amino acids. V shed 3 bases, J shed 5 bases, and the junction held 2 bases outside the gene matches. CDR3 loop: CASSFDRGDQPQHF. As DNA, the CDR3 is TGTGCCAGCAGTTTTGACAGGGGGGATCAGCCCCAGCATTTT.

This chain connects TRBV11-2 to TRBJ2-3, with no clear D. V lost 0 bases and J lost 5, with 6 bases in between. The CDR3 contains 13 residues. The germline V gene encodes CDR1 SGHAT and CDR2 FQNNGV. CDR3 protein: CASSLESRDTQYF. The DNA for the CDR3 is TGTGCCAGCAGCTTAGAGTCCAGAGATACGCAGTATTTT.

The chain carries TRBV7-9 and TRBJ1-1; D is unresolved. This CDR3 comprises 15 residues. The V gene's germline CDR1 is SEHNR and CDR2 FQNEAQ (reference sequence). V lost 2 bases and J lost 0, with 10 bases in between. CDR3: CASSLPTTLNTEAFF. The CDR3 DNA sequence: TGTGCCAGCAGCTTACCTACGACCTTGAACACTGAAGCTTTCTTT.

The J gene is TRBJ1-5, the V gene TRBV27; D unclear. V shed 4 bases and J shed 2 bases, with 18 bases lying between them. CDR1 and CDR2 from the germline V gene are MNHEY and SMNVEV (reference sequence). The CDR3 is made up of 17 amino acids. The CDR3 sequence: CASSYRGLRQGNQPQHF. The CDR3 DNA reads TGTGCCAGCAGTTATCGGGGATTGAGGCAGGGCAATCAGCCCCAGCATTTT.

The chain joins TRBV18 to TRBJ2-7, with TRBD1 matching over 12 bases. V shed 4 bases, J shed 5 bases, and the junction held 3 bases outside the gene matches. CDR1 is KGHSH and CDR2 is LQKENI in the germline V gene. This CDR3 region has 14 residues. The CDR3 reads CASSRDRGLDEQYF. The CDR3 DNA reads TGTGCCAGCTCACGGGACAGGGGGCTGGACGAGCAGTACTTC.

In its sample, this clone was seen a few times. The V gene is TRBV18, the J gene TRBJ2-7; 8 bases align to TRBD2. This CDR3 contains 17 residues. Germline V gene data show CDR1 as KGHSH and CDR2 as LQKENI. The J segment lost 0 bases and the V segment lost 3 bases, leaving 10 bases of the junction unmatched. CDR3 in amino acids: CASSPLTSGTSSYEQYF. CDR3 sequence (DNA): TGTGCCAGCTCACCTCTAACTAGCGGAACGAGCTCCTACGAGCAGTACTTC.

This clone has just one count. The chain carries TRBV7-9 and TRBJ2-1; TRBD2 matches 13 bases. The CDR3 totals 18 residues. Germline V gene sequence: CDR1 SEHNR, CDR2 FQNEAQ (reference sequence). Trimming cost V 3 bases and J 7 bases; bases outside gene matches: 12. The CDR3 region has the DNA TGTGCCAGCAGCTTGAGCAGTCGAAAGACTAGCGGGAGGAATGAGCAGTTCTTC. It encodes CASSLSSRKTSGRNEQFF.

This rearrangement joins TRBV9 to TRBJ2-3; perhaps TRBD2 as D (5 bases). The CDR3 has 17 amino acids. V was cut by 4 bases and J by 0 bases, with 18 bases left in between. CDR1 is SGDLS, CDR2 YYNGEE, per germline. CDR3: CASSHRLAGLSTDTQYF. For the CDR3, the DNA is TGTGCCAGCAGCCATCGTCTGGCGGGCCTAAGCACAGATACGCAGTATTTT.

The rearrangement uses TRBV6-6 and TRBJ1-1; the match to TRBD1 covers 7 bases. Germline V gene data show CDR1 as MNHNY and CDR2 as SVGAGI (reference sequence). The CDR3 runs to 14 residues. The J segment lost 6 bases and the V segment lost 0 bases, leaving 4 bases of the junction unmatched. The CDR3 nucleotides read TGTGCCAGCAGTTACTCGGCCAGGGGGTCTGAAGCTTTCTTT. Protein: CASSYSARGSEAFF.

The CDR3 DNA sequence: TGTGCCAGCAGCTCGACTGGTGGGGCTAGCGGGAGTCAGGAGCAGTTCTTC. This sequence encodes CASSSTGGASGSQEQFF. This chain uses TRBV7-9 with TRBJ2-1, with TRBD2 identical over 10 bases. This CDR3 is 17 amino acids long. J gave up 10 bases and V 4 bases, and 16 bases lay outside the gene matches. Germline loops: CDR1 SEHNR, CDR2 FQNEAQ (reference sequence).

V is TRBV6-6 and J is TRBJ1-1, with D uncertain. V was pared by 7 bases and J by 5 bases, with 8 bases between. There are 11 residues in the CDR3. Germline lookup yields CDR1 MNHNY and CDR2 SVGAGI (reference sequence). CDR3 region: CASTSGTEAFF. CDR3 DNA sequence: TGTGCCAGCACCAGTGGGACTGAAGCTTTCTTT.

This rearrangement joins TRBV30 to TRBJ2-3, with 8 bases that match TRBD1. CDR3 length: 15 amino acids. Unmatched junction bases numbered 8, after V lost 5 bases and J lost 1 base. From germline, CDR1 is GTSNPN and CDR2 SVGIG (reference sequence). The CDR3 reads CAWDTGGWGTDTQYF. The CDR3 DNA is TGTGCCTGGGACACAGGGGGTTGGGGCACAGATACGCAGTATTTT.

This rearrangement joins TRBV19 to TRBJ2-1; D call uncertain. The CDR3 length is 14 residues. The germline V and J ends were trimmed by 8 bases and 0 bases, with 11 bases remaining between them. Germline V gives CDR1 LNHDA, CDR2 SQIVND (reference sequence). The CDR3 is CASGHMSSYNEQFF. Here the CDR3 DNA reads TGTGCCAGTGGTCACATGAGCTCCTACAATGAGCAGTTCTTC.

V is TRBV29-1 and J is TRBJ2-7; D may be TRBD1 (5 bases). The V end lost 5 bases, the J end lost 0 bases, and 14 bases lay between the germline ends. Germline lookup yields CDR1 SQVTM and CDR2 ANQGSEA. CDR3 length equals 14 residues. CDR3 nucleotide sequence: TGCAGCGTTCTCGGGCAGGGCAGCTCCTACGAGCAGTACTTC. Encoded protein: CSVLGQGSSYEQYF.

V usage is TRBV27 and J usage is TRBJ2-7, with 11 bases fitting TRBD2. The CDR3 has 17 amino acids. V dropped 2 bases and J dropped 2; count of bases not matched to a gene: 8. Germline-derived CDR1 and CDR2 are MNHEY and SMNVEV (reference sequence). CDR3 in amino acids: CASSLRGNSGRAYEQYF. The CDR3 DNA follows: TGTGCCAGCAGTTTACGGGGAAATAGCGGGAGGGCCTACGAGCAGTACTTC.

The chain couples TRBV5-1 to TRBJ2-7; tentatively, D is TRBD2 (6 bases). Germline CDR1 reads SGHRS; CDR2 reads YFSETQ. Trimming left V 3 bases short and J 3 bases short, with 10 bases between. This CDR3 spans 13 amino acids. This CDR3 reads CASSSRLDYEQYF. DNA of the CDR3: TGCGCCAGCAGCTCCCGACTAGACTACGAGCAGTACTTC.